What follows is one T cell receptor (beta chain) and its context. Its antigen is still unknown. The record originates from a study of cytomegalovirus exposure and HLA in healthy donors. At the level of the study: The 90 to 150 validation repertoires and the approximately 700 first-cohort repertoires shared a platform, a later analysis reported.

The V gene end was trimmed by 5 bases and the J gene end by 2 bases; junction bases not matched to a gene: 9. The CDR3 extends over 17 amino acids. In germline, CDR1 is SGHNT, CDR2 YENEEA. Notes on the study in general: TCR clusters originating in the first cohort tended to co-occur in the 120 validation repertoires, according to a later analysis. There were around 160 TCR beta chains listed as cytomegalovirus-associated. According to reports, the classifier identified cytomegalovirus status with high specificity and sensitivity.

Sequencing was performed with immunoSEQ multiplex PCR; in TCRdb, only in-frame clones are kept and a portion is missing. Among under 85,000 clones listed, over 85% were seen once. The receptor comes from a woman aged 18-29 years in good health and CMV-seronegative. This chain joins TRBV11-3 and TRBJ2-6; 7 nucleotides match TRBD1. The sample consisted of PBMCs. The CDR3 DNA follows: TGTGCCAGCAGCCCCCGGGACAGCTCGACTGGGGCCAACGTCCTGACTTTC. Amino acids: CASSPRDSSTGANVLTF.